Each of the 16 T cell receptor beta chains below was sequenced from the same sample in a study of glioma-infiltrating T cells. Amplification of TCR alpha and beta CDR3 regions from RNA used iRepertoire nested multiplex PCR. TCRdb recomputed calls from the multiplex PCR reads with MiXCR, one row per CDR3 protein. Of approximately 110,000 distinct CDR3 sequences in the sample, 20% to 30% were seen once. Input material: glioma tissue, nonneoplastic brain tissue, or PBMCs (not recorded which). All receptors derive from a human donor with low-grade glioma or glioblastoma, undergoing nonglioma brain surgery, or in good health (not recorded which).

In this sample, this clonotype turned up many times. One end of the junction is discordant with germline, which a read error may explain. The rearrangement joins TRBV20-1 to TRBJ1-6; unclear D gene. The germline gives CDR1 DFQATT, CDR2 SNEGSKA (reference sequence). The CDR3 runs to 12 residues. The CDR3 here is CSARDPGSFILF. The DNA of the CDR3 is TGCAGTGCTAGAGACCCCGGGAGTTTTATTTTATTT.

In regard to this clonotype: A junction boundary mismatches the germline segment, possibly from a read error. This chain connects TRBV29-1 to TRBJ2-1, with D possibly TRBD2 on 5 matching bases. Per the germline V gene, CDR1 is SQVTM and CDR2 is ANQGSEA. The CDR3 sequence is 15 residues long. Here the CDR3 reads CSAAGPASSYNKQFF. CDR3 coding DNA: TGCAGCGCCGCGGGTCCGGCGAGCTCCTACAATAAGCAATTCTTC.

At least ten counts were recorded for this clonotype. V is TRBV20-1 and J is TRBJ2-5; 7 bases are shared with TRBD2. Germline CDR1 is DFQATT and CDR2 is SNEGSKA (reference sequence). The CDR3 consists of 13 residues. With V trimmed by 6 bases and J by 4 bases, 8 bases remained unmatched. Written as DNA, the CDR3 is TGCAGTGCCCCAGTCGGGGGGAGAGAGACCCAGTACTTC. It codes for CSAPVGGRETQYF.

The chain joins TRBV27 to TRBJ2-1; 8 nucleotides align to TRBD2. V was clipped by 9 bases and J by 0 bases; unmatched bases: 13. Germline CDR1 reads MNHEY; CDR2 reads SMNVEV (reference sequence). CDR3 size: 17 residues. This chain's CDR3 is CASSRKAGAPSYNEQFF. CDR3 sequence (DNA): TGTGCCAGTTCTAGGAAAGCGGGAGCTCCCTCCTACAATGAGCAGTTCTTC.

This clonotype was seen more than once but under ten times. This CDR3 reads CASSPGDRGPREQYF. The CDR3 region has the DNA TGTGCCAGCTCACCTGGGGACAGGGGGCCACGTGAGCAGTACTTC. J is TRBJ2-7 and V is TRBV18, with 12 bases aligning to TRBD1. V shed 3 bases, J shed 7 bases, and the junction held 7 bases outside the gene matches. The CDR3 is 15 residues long. The germline gives CDR1 KGHSH, CDR2 LQKENI.

To note about this clonotype: A much larger clone lies one base from this, so it may be a read error. The chain joins TRBV29-1 to TRBJ2-5; D might be TRBD2 (5 bases). The CDR3 length is 11 residues. Germline lookup yields CDR1 SQVTM and CDR2 ANQGSEA. The CDR3 DNA sequence: TGCAGCGTTGGTAAGGGAGAGGCCCAGTACTTC. Protein: CSVGKGEAQYF.

This clonotype was seen ten or more times. The CDR3 DNA reads TGCAGTGCTAGAGATAGAATTGGCACTGAAGCTTTCTTT. The encoded protein is CSARDRIGTEAFF. The chain carries TRBV20-1 and TRBJ1-1; D gene uncertain. There are 13 residues in the CDR3. Trimming stripped 0 bases from V and 4 bases from J, with 9 bases between. Germline assignment: CDR1 DFQATT and CDR2 SNEGSKA (reference sequence).

Many counts were recorded for this clonotype. The chain carries TRBV13 and TRBJ1-1; D not resolved. Trimming took 0 bases from V and 6 from J, leaving 11 bases between them. Germline-derived CDR1 and CDR2 are PRHDT and FYEKMQ (reference sequence). The CDR3 covers 14 residues. The CDR3 spells CASSLGRGGSEAFF. CDR3 in DNA: TGTGCCAGCAGCTTAGGCCGGGGTGGGTCTGAAGCTTTCTTT.

This clonotype is a singleton in its sample. CDR3: CASSTAKGTYEQYF. The CDR3 nucleotides are TGTGCCAGTAGTACAGCAAAGGGGACCTACGAGCAGTACTTC. This chain connects TRBV19 to TRBJ2-7; weak D call: TRBD1 (5 bases). Germline CDR1 and CDR2: LNHDA and SQIVND (reference sequence). V lost 4 bases and J 2 bases, leaving 12 bases between the germline ends. The CDR3 length is 14 residues.

Ten or more counts support this clonotype. The genes are TRBV19 and TRBJ2-7; 8 nucleotides line up with TRBD1. The germline CDR1 and CDR2 sequences are LNHDA and SQIVND (reference sequence). V gave up 7 bases and J gave up 2 bases; unmatched junction bases: 13. This CDR3 has 16 amino acids. CDR3 in DNA: TGTGCCAGTACCTCTCAACAGGGGGGCAACGCCTACGAGCAGTACTTC. Translating it yields CASTSQQGGNAYEQYF. Drawing the rest from reference TRBV19 and TRBJ2-7, the complete variable domain is DGGITQSPKYLFRKEGQNVTLSCEQNLNHDAMYWYRQDPGQGLRLIYYSQIVNDFQKGDIAEGYSVSREKKESFPLTVTSAQKNPTAFYLCASTSQQGGNAYEQYFGPGTRLTVT.

This clonotype was found many times. The CDR3 sequence: CSARGGETQYF. In DNA, the CDR3 is TGCAGTGCTAGAGGGGGGGAGACCCAGTACTTC. The rearrangement joins TRBV20-1 to TRBJ2-5; D possibly matches TRBD1 or TRBD2 (5 bases each). This CDR3 is 11 amino acids long. The germline V gene encodes CDR1 DFQATT and CDR2 SNEGSKA (reference sequence). V was clipped by 1 base and J by 5 bases, with 5 bases between them.

The rearrangement links TRBV14 to TRBJ2-1, with D hard to call. V was cut by 0 bases and J by 8 bases, with 8 bases left in between. CDR1 SGHDN and CDR2 FVKESK come from the germline V gene. The CDR3 length is 13 residues. The CDR3, as DNA: TGTGCCAGCAGCCAAGATCTAGGAGATGAGCAGTTCTTC. Its translation: CASSQDLGDEQFF. The full variable domain, in which reference TRBV14 and TRBJ2-1 provide the parts outside the CDR3, is EAGVTQFPSHSVIEKGQTVTLRCDPISGHDNLYWYRRVMGKEIKFLLHFVKESKQDESGMPNNRFLAERTGGTYSTLKVQPAELEDSGVYFCASSQDLGDEQFFGPGTRLTVL.

The V call is TRBV5-1, the J call TRBJ1-1, with D unclear. V was cut by 3 bases and J by 4 bases, with 10 bases left in between. The CDR3 runs to 13 residues. Germline-derived CDR1 and CDR2 are SGHRS and YFSETQ. CDR3 sequence reads: CASSSQLSTEAFF. Written as DNA, the CDR3 is TGCGCCAGCAGCTCACAGTTGAGCACTGAAGCTTTCTTT.

The gene calls are TRBV6-6 and TRBJ2-7; D is tentatively TRBD1 or TRBD2 (5 bases each). CDR3 length: 14 residues. CDR1 MNHNY and CDR2 SVGAGI come from the germline V gene (reference sequence). Trimming cost V 6 bases and J 0 bases, with 12 bases left between them. This chain's CDR3 is CASRAPGTSYEQYF. The CDR3 DNA follows: TGTGCCAGCAGGGCCCCGGGGACCTCCTACGAGCAGTACTTC.

This clonotype was detected many times. The genes are TRBV7-2 and TRBJ2-3, with D unresolved. CDR1 is SGHTA and CDR2 is FQGNSA in the germline V gene. The V end lost 6 bases, the J end lost 0 bases, and 16 bases lay between the germline ends. This CDR3 is built from 16 residues. The CDR3 region is CASRNLVARSTDTQYF. The CDR3 coding sequence is TGTGCCAGCAGGAATTTAGTTGCACGGAGCACAGATACGCAGTATTTT.

This clonotype was seen ten or more times. The CDR3 DNA sequence: TGTGCCACCAGGTCGCAGGGATTCACAGATACGCAGTATTTT. Its protein product is CATRSQGFTDTQYF. The chain has TRBV24-1 and TRBJ2-3; D might be TRBD1 (5 bases). The CDR3 runs to 14 residues. Trimming cost V 7 bases and J 2 bases, with 12 bases left between them. Germline V gene sequence: CDR1 KGHDR, CDR2 SFDVKD.